Below, one T cell receptor (beta chain) is given with its context. As yet, its antigen is unknown. Germline values: CDR1 SGHRS, CDR2 YFSETQ. The CDR3 covers 15 residues. The V gene lost 0 bases and the J gene lost 1 base, with 9 bases spanning the gap. The data belong to a study of cytomegalovirus exposure and HLA in healthy donors. Study in general: T cells numbering around 180 million yielded more than 100 million unique TCR beta sequences in an earlier analysis.

This PCR relied on a set of 60 Vbeta primers and 13 Jbeta primers. The protocol was immunoSEQ multiplex PCR, while the TCRdb copy is restricted to in-frame clones and leaves out a portion. The repertoire holds about 160,000 clones, with 70% to 85% as singletons. Overall study results and limits: The authors confirmed in vitro that a few CMV-associated chains were specific for CMV antigens. Judged likely to be a sequencing artifact was a cluster of highly shared sequence variants. Solely CMV serostatus was available to characterize immune exposure.

Sequencing was done on a sample of PBMCs. This clonotype was obtained from a man aged 40-50 years in good health and CMV-seronegative. The chain uses TRBV5-1 and TRBJ2-3; possibly TRBD1 for D (5 bases). The DNA of the CDR3 is TGCGCCAGCAGCTTGGGGGGCGGACGCACAGATACGCAGTATTTT. This sequence encodes CASSLGGGRTDTQYF.